A single sample gave rise to the 8 T cell receptor beta chains below, sequenced in a study of T-cell memory formation after mild COVID-19. Using its own MiXCR run on the 5' RACE reads, TCRdb lists one record per CDR3 protein. The data contain some 65,000 distinct CDR3 sequences, 16% of them seen just once; the ten biggest clones take up 30% to 35%. Material for sequencing was PBMCs or a T cell subset sorted from them (not recorded which). The origin of the receptors is an adult woman who had mild COVID-19 (a few samples of this study predate the infection). Cell type and time point are not known.

In its sample, this clonotype was seen a few times. The chain links TRBV5-6 to TRBJ1-6, with a weak D call TRBD1 (6 bases). Trimming shortened V by 2 bases and J by 7 bases, and 13 bases separated the two germline ends. The CDR3 loop spans 15 amino acids. Germline assignment: CDR1 SGHDT and CDR2 YYEEEE. CDR3 loop: CASSFGTYANSPLHF. Here the CDR3 DNA reads TGTGCCAGCAGCTTTGGGACATATGCAAATTCACCCCTCCACTTT.

A few counts support this clonotype. The V and J genes are TRBV2 and TRBJ2-5; TRBD2 aligns across 10 bases. V lost 5 bases, J lost 4 bases, and 7 bases stayed unmatched. CDR1 is SNHLY, CDR2 FYNNEI, per germline. The CDR3 covers 15 residues. The CDR3 sequence is CASSSSGRAGETQYF. In DNA form, the CDR3 reads TGTGCCAGCAGTTCAAGCGGGAGGGCCGGAGAGACCCAGTACTTC.

The V call is TRBV20-1, the J call TRBJ1-5; a possible D gene is TRBD1 (6 bases). Trimming took 3 bases from V and 2 from J, leaving 11 bases between them. The CDR3 runs to 14 residues. CDR1 is DFQATT, CDR2 SNEGSKA, per germline (reference sequence). The CDR3 loop reads CSASPRGGNQPQHF. The CDR3 nucleotides are TGCAGTGCTAGTCCCAGGGGAGGCAATCAGCCCCAGCATTTT.

The chain combines TRBV7-9 with TRBJ1-1; D is undetermined. The CDR3 has 16 amino acids. Looked up from germline, CDR1 is SEHNR and CDR2 is FQNEAQ (reference sequence). The V end lost 7 bases, the J end lost 1 base, and 19 bases lay between the germline ends. Here the CDR3 DNA reads TGTGCCAGCACCGGTCGGAGGGAGCTCGCGAACACTGAAGCTTTCTTT. Translated, it gives CASTGRRELANTEAFF.

This clonotype was seen repeatedly, ten times or more. The chain uses TRBV29-1 and TRBJ2-3; 8 nucleotides agree with TRBD2. This CDR3 has 15 residues. V was clipped by 3 bases and J by 5 bases; unmatched bases: 10. Germline CDR1 SQVTM, CDR2 ANQGSEA. CDR3 loop: CSVDNAYAGGDTQYF. The CDR3 DNA follows: TGCAGCGTTGACAACGCCTACGCGGGAGGAGATACGCAGTATTTT.

This chain connects TRBV20-1 to TRBJ2-1; TRBD1 agrees at 11 bases. The CDR3 contains 15 residues. CDR1 DFQATT and CDR2 SNEGSKA come from the germline V gene (reference sequence). Unmatched junction bases numbered 7, after V lost 3 bases and J lost 6 bases. CDR3 nucleotides: TGCAGTGCTAGTGCGGGACAGGGGGGTTTCAATGAGCAGTTCTTC. It specifies CSASAGQGGFNEQFF.

The rearrangement joins TRBV6-2 or TRBV6-3 to TRBJ2-7, with D unclear. The CDR3 is made up of 11 amino acids. V was shortened by 2 bases and J by 6 bases, with 5 bases between the two germline ends. From germline, CDR1 is MNHEY and CDR2 SVGEGT. The CDR3 bases are TGTGCCAGCAGTTACCCCTTCGAGCAGTACTTC. Protein product: CASSYPFEQYF.

This clonotype was recorded a few times. This chain uses TRBV3-1 with TRBJ2-5; D is perhaps TRBD2 (6 bases). The germline V gene encodes CDR1 LGHDT and CDR2 YNNKEL (reference sequence). CDR3 length: 13 amino acids. V lost 5 bases and J lost 1, with 8 bases in between. The CDR3 DNA reads as TGTGCCAGCAGCGGGACTCTCCAAGAGACCCAGTACTTC. Protein: CASSGTLQETQYF.